This T cell receptor beta chain was sequenced in a study of cytotoxic CD8 clonotypes in ibrutinib-treated CLL. Study context: The subjects consisted of 11 relapsed/refractory and approximately 15 treatment-naive individuals, with approximately 17 IGHV unmutated.

V was cut by 3 bases and J by 5 bases, with 17 bases left in between. Germline V gene sequence: CDR1 KGHSH, CDR2 LQKENI. The CDR3 is 15 amino acids. Produced via immunoSEQ multiplex PCR; TCRdb's table is partial and in-frame only. The sample carries 70,000 to 80,000 clones, more than 70% recorded once. The TCR originated in a human donor with chronic lymphocytic leukemia. This material consisted of PBMCs, taken at disease progression, from a patient treated with ibrutinib. The chain is built from TRBV18 and TRBJ2-7, with a weak D call TRBD2 (6 bases). The CDR3 DNA follows: TGTGCCAGCTCACCCGTACGGGGGAAGATACACGAGCAGTACTTC. It encodes CASSPVRGKIHEQYF.